The T cell receptor beta chain under discussion was sequenced for a study of human T cells and chemical hapten exposure. Whole-study context: Each week of the roughly 24-week study, patients had diphenylcyclopropenone applied to the scalp.

Time point meaning: patch test 1, 2 weeks after DPC sensitization. Treatment: therapeutic diphenylcyclopropenone sensitization with weekly scalp DPC. Study-wide points: DPC sensitization left the count of TCRs above 1 in 1000 unchanged. Since the donors had alopecia, their immune response may not be the same as that of healthy people.

This clonotype has a count of ten or more. What it binds is not known. Germline assignment: CDR1 SGHDN and CDR2 FVKESK. Trimming cost V 1 base and J 5 bases, with 14 bases left between them. The length of the CDR3 is 15 residues. In TCRdb, the RACE reads were re-called with MiXCR into one record per CDR3 protein. The table records 380,000 or so distinct CDR3 sequences, roughly 4.8% of them present only once. This sample comprised whole blood, obtained in connection with sensitization to the hapten diphenylcyclopropenone (DPC). This chain connects TRBV14 to TRBJ1-1; possibly TRBD1 for D (5 bases). The sequence came from a woman in her fifties or sixties with alopecia areata. Some clones in this sample may be carry-over from other donors' samples. The CDR3 reads CASSQVAGIVTEAFF. DNA for the CDR3: TGTGCCAGCAGCCAAGTCGCAGGGATTGTAACTGAAGCTTTCTTT.